This T cell receptor (beta chain) was found in a study of T cell changes during pregnancy in multiple sclerosis. This CDR3 comprises 15 residues. V gave up 4 bases and J gave up 3 bases, with 16 bases separating them. CDR1 is SGDLS, CDR2 YYNGEE, per germline. Clones were sequenced by immunoSEQ multiplex PCR, and TCRdb holds only the in-frame ones, with some missing. The repertoire holds tens of thousands of clones, about 92% seen once, with 2.5% to 3% in the top ten. This chain links TRBV9 with TRBJ2-5, with TRBD2 as a possible D gene (6 bases). Sequencing used peripheral blood, obtained in the second trimester of pregnancy. The clonotype comes from a female donor with multiple sclerosis, enrolled in a pregnancy study. CDR3 in DNA: TGTGCCAGCAGCCCCCGTGGGGTAGCGGAAGAGACCCAGTACTTC. It encodes CASSPRGVAEETQYF.